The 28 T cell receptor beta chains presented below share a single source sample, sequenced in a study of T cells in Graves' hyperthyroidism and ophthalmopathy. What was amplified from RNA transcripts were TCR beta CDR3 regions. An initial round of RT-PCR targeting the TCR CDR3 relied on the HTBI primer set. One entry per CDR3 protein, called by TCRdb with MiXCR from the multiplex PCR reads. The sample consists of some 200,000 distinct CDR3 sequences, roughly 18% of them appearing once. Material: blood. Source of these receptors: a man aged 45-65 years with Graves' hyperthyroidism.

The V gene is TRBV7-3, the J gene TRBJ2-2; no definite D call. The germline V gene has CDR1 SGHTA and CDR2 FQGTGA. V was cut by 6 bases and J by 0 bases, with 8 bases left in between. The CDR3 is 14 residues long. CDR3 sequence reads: CASRADANTGELFF. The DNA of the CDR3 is TGTGCCAGCAGGGCGGATGCGAACACCGGGGAGCTGTTTTTT.

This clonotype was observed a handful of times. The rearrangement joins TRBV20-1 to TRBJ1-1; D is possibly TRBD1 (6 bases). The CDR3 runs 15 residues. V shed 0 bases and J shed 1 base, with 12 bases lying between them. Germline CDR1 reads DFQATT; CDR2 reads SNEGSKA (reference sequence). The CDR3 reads CSAREGRGQNTEAFF. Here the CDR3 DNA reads TGCAGTGCTAGAGAGGGACGGGGACAGAACACTGAAGCTTTCTTT.

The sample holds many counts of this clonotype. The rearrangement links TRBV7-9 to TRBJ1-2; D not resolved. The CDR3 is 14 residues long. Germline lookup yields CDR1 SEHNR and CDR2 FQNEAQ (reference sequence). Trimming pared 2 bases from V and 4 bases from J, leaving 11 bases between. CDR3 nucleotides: TGTGCCAGCAGCTTATCGACCGAGCCCTATGGCTACACCTTC. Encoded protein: CASSLSTEPYGYTF.

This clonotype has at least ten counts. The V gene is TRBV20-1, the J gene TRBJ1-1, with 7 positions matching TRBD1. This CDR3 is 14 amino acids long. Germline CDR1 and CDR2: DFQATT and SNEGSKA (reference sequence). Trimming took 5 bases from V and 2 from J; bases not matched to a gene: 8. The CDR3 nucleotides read TGCAGTGCTTTCCGACAGGGAAGAAACACTGAAGCTTTCTTT. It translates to CSAFRQGRNTEAFF.

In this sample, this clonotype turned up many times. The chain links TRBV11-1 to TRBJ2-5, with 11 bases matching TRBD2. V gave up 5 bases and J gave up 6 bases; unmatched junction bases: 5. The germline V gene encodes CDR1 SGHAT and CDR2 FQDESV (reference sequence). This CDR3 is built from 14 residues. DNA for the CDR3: TGTGCCAGCAGCCGACTAGCGGGGTTACAGACCCAGTACTTC. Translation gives CASSRLAGLQTQYF.

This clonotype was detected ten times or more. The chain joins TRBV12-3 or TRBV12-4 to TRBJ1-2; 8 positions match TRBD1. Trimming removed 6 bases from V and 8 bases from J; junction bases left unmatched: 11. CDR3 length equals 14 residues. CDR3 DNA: TGTGCCAGCAGGTTACTTTCCGGGACAGGCGGCTACACCTTC. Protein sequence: CASRLLSGTGGYTF.

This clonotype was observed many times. In DNA form, the CDR3 reads TGTGCCAGCAGCTTGGACAGGATAATGAGGAAGCAGTTCTTC. Amino acids: CASSLDRIMRKQFF. V gene TRBV11-3 combines with J gene TRBJ2-1, with TRBD1 matching over 7 bases. This CDR3 spans 14 amino acids. From germline, CDR1 is SGHNT and CDR2 YENEEA. V was clipped by 3 bases and J by 11 bases; unmatched bases: 10.

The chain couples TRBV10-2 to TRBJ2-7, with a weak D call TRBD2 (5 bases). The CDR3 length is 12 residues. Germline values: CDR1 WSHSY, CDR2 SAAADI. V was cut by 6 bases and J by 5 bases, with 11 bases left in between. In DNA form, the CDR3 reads TGCGCCAGCAGCGGTGACTACAACGAGCAGTACTTC. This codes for CASSGDYNEQYF.

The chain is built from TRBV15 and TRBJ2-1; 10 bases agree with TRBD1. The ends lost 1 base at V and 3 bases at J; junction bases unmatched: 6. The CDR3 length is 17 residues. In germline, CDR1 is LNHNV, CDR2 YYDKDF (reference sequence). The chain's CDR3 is CATSRGAGTGDYNEQFF. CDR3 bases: TGTGCCACCAGCAGAGGGGCCGGGACAGGGGACTACAATGAGCAGTTCTTC.

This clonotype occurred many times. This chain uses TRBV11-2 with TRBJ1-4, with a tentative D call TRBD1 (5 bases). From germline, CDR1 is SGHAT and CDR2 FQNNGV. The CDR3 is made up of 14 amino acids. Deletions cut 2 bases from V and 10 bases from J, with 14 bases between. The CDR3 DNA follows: TGTGCCAGCAGCTTAATGCGTGCCGGGGGAAAACTGTTTTTT. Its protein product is CASSLMRAGGKLFF.

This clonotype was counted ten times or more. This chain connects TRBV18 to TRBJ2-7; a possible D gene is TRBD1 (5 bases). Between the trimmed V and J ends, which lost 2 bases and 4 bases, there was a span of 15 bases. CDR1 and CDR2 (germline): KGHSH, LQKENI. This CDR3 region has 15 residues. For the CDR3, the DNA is TGTGCCAGCTCACCATTCGAGACAGAGAAATACGAGCAGTACTTC. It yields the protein CASSPFETEKYEQYF.

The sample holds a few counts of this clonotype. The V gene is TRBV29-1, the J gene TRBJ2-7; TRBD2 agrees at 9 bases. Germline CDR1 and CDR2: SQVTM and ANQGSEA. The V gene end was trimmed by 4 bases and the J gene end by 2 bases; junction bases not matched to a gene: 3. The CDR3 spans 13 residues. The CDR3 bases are TGCAGCGTTGCGACTAGCGGAGCCTACGAGCAGTACTTC. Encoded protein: CSVATSGAYEQYF.

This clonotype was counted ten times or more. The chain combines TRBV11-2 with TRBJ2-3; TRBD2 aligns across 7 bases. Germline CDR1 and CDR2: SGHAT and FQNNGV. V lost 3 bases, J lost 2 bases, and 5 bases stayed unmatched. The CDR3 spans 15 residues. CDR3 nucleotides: TGTGCCAGCAGCTTCTCCGGGACTAACACAGATACGCAGTATTTT. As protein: CASSFSGTNTDTQYF.

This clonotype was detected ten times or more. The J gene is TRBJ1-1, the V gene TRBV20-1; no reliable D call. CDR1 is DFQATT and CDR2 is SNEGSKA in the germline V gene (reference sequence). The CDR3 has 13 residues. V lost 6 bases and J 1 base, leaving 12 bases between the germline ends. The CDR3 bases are TGCAGTGCCCGAGGCACTAGGAACACTGAAGCTTTCTTT. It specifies CSARGTRNTEAFF.

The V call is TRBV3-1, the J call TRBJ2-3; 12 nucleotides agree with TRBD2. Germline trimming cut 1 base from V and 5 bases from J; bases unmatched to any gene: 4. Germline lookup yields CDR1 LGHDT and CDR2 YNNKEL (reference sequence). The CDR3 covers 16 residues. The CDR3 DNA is TGTGCCAGCAGCCAAGGACTAGCGGGGGTAGGAGATACGCAGTATTTT. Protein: CASSQGLAGVGDTQYF.

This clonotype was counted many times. The CDR3 spells CATEQDHNEQFF. The DNA of the CDR3 is TGTGCCACCGAACAGGATCACAATGAGCAGTTCTTC. This chain connects TRBV24-1 to TRBJ2-1; perhaps TRBD1 as D (5 bases). V was pared by 9 bases and J by 5 bases, with 10 bases between. The CDR3 totals 12 residues. Germline V gene lookup returns CDR1 KGHDR and CDR2 SFDVKD.

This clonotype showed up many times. In nucleotides, the CDR3 is TGCGCCAGCAGCCCGGAGGGCCGCTACAATGAGCAGTTCTTC. Translated: CASSPEGRYNEQFF. V gene TRBV5-1 combines with J gene TRBJ2-1; D may be TRBD2 (6 bases). Per germline, CDR1 SGHRS and CDR2 YFSETQ. The CDR3 covers 14 residues. Trimming left V 4 bases short and J 3 bases short, with 11 bases between.

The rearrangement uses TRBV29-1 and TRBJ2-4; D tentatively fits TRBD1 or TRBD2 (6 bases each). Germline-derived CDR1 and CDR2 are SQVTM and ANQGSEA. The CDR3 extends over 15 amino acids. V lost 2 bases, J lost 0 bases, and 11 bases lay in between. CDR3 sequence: CSVERGHGAKNIQYF. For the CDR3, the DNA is TGCAGCGTTGAACGGGGGCATGGAGCCAAAAACATTCAGTACTTC.

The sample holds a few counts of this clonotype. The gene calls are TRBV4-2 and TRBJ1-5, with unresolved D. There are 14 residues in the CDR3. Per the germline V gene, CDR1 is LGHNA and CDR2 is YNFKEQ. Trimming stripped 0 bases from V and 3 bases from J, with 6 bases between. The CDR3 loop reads CASSQDQVNQPQHF. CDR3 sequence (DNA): TGTGCCAGCAGCCAAGATCAGGTCAATCAGCCCCAGCATTTT.

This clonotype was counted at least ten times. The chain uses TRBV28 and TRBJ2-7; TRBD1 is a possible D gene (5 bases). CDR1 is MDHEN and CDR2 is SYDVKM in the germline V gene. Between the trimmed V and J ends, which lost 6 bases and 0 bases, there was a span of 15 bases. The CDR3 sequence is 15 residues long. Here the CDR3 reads CASRDNGLSSYEQYF. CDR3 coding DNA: TGTGCCAGCAGGGACAACGGGTTAAGCTCCTACGAGCAGTACTTC. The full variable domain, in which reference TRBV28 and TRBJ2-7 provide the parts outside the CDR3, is DVKVTQSSRYLVKRTGEKVFLECVQDMDHENMFWYRQDPGLGLRLIYFSYDVKMKEKGDIPEGYSVSREKKERFSLILESASTNQTSMYLCASRDNGLSSYEQYFGPGTRLTVT.

The CDR3 DNA is TGTGCCACCAGCAGAGGGGACAGGGCCACCTATAGCAATCAGCCCCAGCATTTT. Protein: CATSRGDRATYSNQPQHF. V gene TRBV15 combines with J gene TRBJ1-5; 9 bases map to TRBD1. V lost 1 base, J lost 0 bases, and 7 bases stayed unmatched. The germline CDR1 and CDR2 sequences are LNHNV and YYDKDF (reference sequence). The CDR3 totals 18 residues.

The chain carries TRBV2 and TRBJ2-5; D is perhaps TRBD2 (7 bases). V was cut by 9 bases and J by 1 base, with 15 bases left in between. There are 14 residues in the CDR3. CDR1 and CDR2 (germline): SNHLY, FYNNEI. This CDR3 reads CASGGRGGQETQYF. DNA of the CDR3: TGTGCCAGTGGCGGGAGAGGGGGCCAAGAGACCCAGTACTTC.

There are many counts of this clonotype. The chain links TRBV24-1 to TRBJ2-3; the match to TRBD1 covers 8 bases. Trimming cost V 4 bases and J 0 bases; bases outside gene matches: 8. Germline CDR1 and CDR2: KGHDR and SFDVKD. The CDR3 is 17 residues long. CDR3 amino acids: CATSDPGTGLSTDTQYF. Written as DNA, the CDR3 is TGTGCCACCAGTGACCCCGGGACAGGCCTTAGCACAGATACGCAGTATTTT.

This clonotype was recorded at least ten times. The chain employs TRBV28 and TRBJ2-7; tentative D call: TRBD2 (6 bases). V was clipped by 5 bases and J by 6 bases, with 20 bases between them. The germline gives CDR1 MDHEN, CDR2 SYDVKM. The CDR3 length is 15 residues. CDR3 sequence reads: CASSPLSGRRGEQYF. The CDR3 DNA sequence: TGTGCCAGCAGTCCCCTTAGCGGCAGACGGGGCGAGCAGTACTTC.

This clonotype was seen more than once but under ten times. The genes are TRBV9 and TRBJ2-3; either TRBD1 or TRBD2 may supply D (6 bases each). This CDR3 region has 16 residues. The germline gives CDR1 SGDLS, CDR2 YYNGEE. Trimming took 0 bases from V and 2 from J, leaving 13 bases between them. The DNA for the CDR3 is TGTGCCAGCAGCGTAGAGGGGGTAGCGGTCACAGATACGCAGTATTTT. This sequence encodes CASSVEGVAVTDTQYF.

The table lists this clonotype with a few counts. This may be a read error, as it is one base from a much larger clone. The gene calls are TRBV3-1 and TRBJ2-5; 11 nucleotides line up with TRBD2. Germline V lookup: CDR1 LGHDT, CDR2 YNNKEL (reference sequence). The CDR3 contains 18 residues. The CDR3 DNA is TGTGCCAGCATCCAAGTAAGACTAGCGGGACGAGAAAAAGAGACCCAGTACTTC. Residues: CASIQVRLAGREKETQYF.

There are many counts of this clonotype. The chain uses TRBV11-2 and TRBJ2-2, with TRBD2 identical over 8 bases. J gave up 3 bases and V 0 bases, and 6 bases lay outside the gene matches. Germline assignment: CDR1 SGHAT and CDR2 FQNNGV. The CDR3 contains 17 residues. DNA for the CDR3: TGTGCCAGCAGCTTAGAGCCGGGAGGGGCGTACACCGGGGAGCTGTTTTTT. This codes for CASSLEPGGAYTGELFF.

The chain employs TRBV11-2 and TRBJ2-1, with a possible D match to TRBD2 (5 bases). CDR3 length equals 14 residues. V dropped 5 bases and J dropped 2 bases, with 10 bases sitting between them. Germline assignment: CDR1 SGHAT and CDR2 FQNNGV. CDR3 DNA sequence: TGTGCCAGCAGCCAACGGACTGCCTACAATGAGCAGTTCTTC. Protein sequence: CASSQRTAYNEQFF.